These 20 T cell receptor beta chains were sequenced from one sample in a study of response to subunit inactivated influenza vaccine. One entry per CDR3 protein results from TCRdb running MiXCR on the RT-PCR reads. The sample has 550,000 to 800,000 distinct CDR3 sequences; approximately 14% are singletons. The source material was PBMCs from blood, sampled around 15 days before vaccination. All receptors derive from a man between 50 and 59 years old who received an inactivated influenza vaccine.

This clonotype has just a few counts. The V gene is TRBV30, the J gene TRBJ2-1; D is uncertain. This CDR3 has 13 amino acids. Germline V gene data show CDR1 as GTSNPN and CDR2 as SVGIG (reference sequence). With 2 bases removed from V and 12 bases from J, the gap between germline ends came to 17 bases. The CDR3, as DNA: TGTGCCTGGAGTCCCACCCCCGGGTGGGGGCAGTTCTTC. This codes for CAWSPTPGWGQFF. The entire variable domain, with the rest obtained from reference TRBV30 and TRBJ2-1, is as follows: SQTIHQWPATLVQPVGSPLSLECTVEGTSNPNLYWYRQAAGRGLQLLFYSVGIGQISSEVPQNLSASRPQDRQFILSSKKLLLSDSGFYLCAWSPTPGWGQFFGPGTRLTVL.

This sequence joins TRBV3-1 and TRBJ2-4, with D unclear. Trimming left V 0 bases short and J 8 bases short, with 17 bases between. Germline V gene data show CDR1 as LGHDT and CDR2 as YNNKEL (reference sequence). The CDR3 sequence is 16 residues long. The CDR3 nucleotides read TGTGCCAGCAGCCAAGATAGGAGACCCCTCGGCGACATTCAGTACTTC. It is translated as CASSQDRRPLGDIQYF.

The chain recombines TRBV12-3 or TRBV12-4 with TRBJ2-3; TRBD2 agrees at 10 bases. The CDR3 is 13 amino acids. After removal of 8 bases from V and 14 bases from J, the junction contained 13 bases not matched to a gene. The CDR3 loop reads CASASGGPLGGYF. CDR3 bases: TGTGCCAGCGCTAGCGGGGGCCCATTGGGCGGGTATTTT.

This chain links TRBV4-1 with TRBJ2-5; 7 bases match TRBD2. V shed 4 bases, J shed 4 bases, and the junction held 6 bases outside the gene matches. This CDR3 spans 14 amino acids. Germline assignment: CDR1 MGHRA and CDR2 YSYEKL. CDR3 sequence reads: CASSRGGGLETQYF. DNA for the CDR3: TGCGCCAGCAGCCGAGGCGGGGGACTAGAGACCCAGTACTTC.

This clonotype was seen a handful of times. The J gene is TRBJ1-2, the V gene TRBV19; possible D gene TRBD1, 5 bases. The germline gives CDR1 LNHDA, CDR2 SQIVND (reference sequence). V was trimmed by 1 base and J by 4 bases, leaving 13 bases between them. The CDR3 is 15 amino acids. In DNA form, the CDR3 reads TGTGCCAGTAGTATAGGGGGCCAGAGACCCTATGGCTACACCTTC. The encoded protein is CASSIGGQRPYGYTF.

This sequence joins TRBV6-5 and TRBJ1-2; no clear D gene. Trimming took 0 bases from V and 7 from J, leaving 9 bases between them. Germline loops: CDR1 MNHEY, CDR2 SVGAGI. This CDR3 spans 13 amino acids. This CDR3 reads CASSYSILAGYTF. In DNA form, the CDR3 reads TGTGCCAGCAGTTACTCGATACTGGCTGGCTACACCTTC.

This chain uses TRBV20-1 with TRBJ2-1; TRBD2 is a possible D gene (7 bases). This CDR3 has 15 amino acids. Trimming removed 0 bases at V and 2 bases at J, with 11 bases between. Germline loops: CDR1 DFQATT, CDR2 SNEGSKA (reference sequence). CDR3 coding DNA: TGCAGTGCTAGAGATAGGGGGGGGACCTACAATGAGCAGTTCTTC. Translated, it gives CSARDRGGTYNEQFF.

This clonotype occurred a few times. At one boundary the junction diverges from the germline segment, which might be a read error. The chain recombines TRBV2 with TRBJ2-7; D call uncertain. Germline lookup yields CDR1 SNHLY and CDR2 FYNNEI. The CDR3 consists of 11 residues. The CDR3 nucleotides are TGTGCCAGCGGTGACGGCTACGAGCAGTACTTC. Amino acids: CASGDGYEQYF.

The V gene is TRBV7-2, the J gene TRBJ2-2; 8 positions agree with TRBD2. J lost 5 bases, V lost 2 bases, and 7 bases had no gene match. The CDR3 runs 16 residues. From germline, CDR1 is SGHTA and CDR2 FQGNSA. CDR3 protein: CASSLTSGASTGELFF. In DNA, the CDR3 is TGTGCCAGCAGCTTAACTAGCGGTGCGAGTACCGGGGAGCTGTTTTTT.

This clonotype was detected a few times. J is TRBJ2-1 and V is TRBV28; D gene uncertain. The CDR3 runs 11 residues. Germline V CDR1 and CDR2: MDHEN, SYDVKM. Trimming removed 6 bases at V and 5 bases at J, with 5 bases between. CDR3 sequence: CASRSNNEQFF. The CDR3 DNA sequence: TGTGCCAGCAGAAGCAACAATGAGCAGTTCTTC.

The table lists this clonotype with many counts. V usage is TRBV10-3 and J usage is TRBJ2-7; TRBD1 matches 9 bases. From germline, CDR1 is ENHRY and CDR2 SYGVKD. Trimming at V came to 10 bases and at J to 4 bases, leaving 11 bases not matched to a gene. This CDR3 is 14 amino acids long. CDR3 in amino acids: CATLGDRALYEQYF. Written as DNA, the CDR3 is TGTGCCACACTGGGGGACAGGGCCCTATACGAGCAGTACTTC.

The table lists this clonotype with a count of one. J is TRBJ2-7 and V is TRBV7-2; D may be TRBD1 or TRBD2 (5 bases each). Deletions cut 6 bases from V and 0 bases from J, with 18 bases between. This CDR3 contains 16 residues. In germline, CDR1 is SGHTA, CDR2 FQGNSA. The CDR3 loop reads CASSPPVGTSSYEQYF. CDR3 DNA: TGTGCCAGCAGTCCCCCGGTCGGGACCAGCTCCTACGAGCAGTACTTC.

The V gene is TRBV29-1, the J gene TRBJ1-5, with D tentatively TRBD1 (6 bases). This CDR3 is 14 amino acids long. Trimming removed 4 bases from V and 0 bases from J, with 10 bases in between. Germline V gene lookup returns CDR1 SQVTM and CDR2 ANQGSEA. In nucleotides, the CDR3 is TGCAGCGTTGGCGAACAGGGTAGCAATCAGCCCCAGCATTTT. It encodes CSVGEQGSNQPQHF.

This clonotype was counted between two and nine times. J is TRBJ2-3 and V is TRBV19; TRBD1 aligns across 9 bases. Germline V gene lookup returns CDR1 LNHDA and CDR2 SQIVND (reference sequence). V lost 10 bases, J lost 2 bases, and 10 bases stayed unmatched. There are 15 residues in the CDR3. The CDR3 protein is CAKDRGPFITDTQYF. CDR3 DNA: TGTGCCAAGGACAGGGGACCTTTCATCACAGATACGCAGTATTTT.

The V call is TRBV15, the J call TRBJ2-7; D is unclear. This CDR3 region has 15 residues. V shed 1 base and J shed 1 base, with 11 bases lying between them. Germline V gives CDR1 LNHNV, CDR2 YYDKDF (reference sequence). The CDR3, as DNA: TGTGCCACCAGCAGAGTACCCTTTCGGTCCTACGAGCAGTACTTC. Its translation is CATSRVPFRSYEQYF.

This clonotype was counted between two and nine times. The J gene is TRBJ2-7, the V gene TRBV29-1; D uncertain. Germline V gene lookup returns CDR1 SQVTM and CDR2 ANQGSEA. Trimming cost V 0 bases and J 4 bases, with 4 bases left between them. CDR3 length: 11 residues. CDR3 region: CSVEEGYEQYF. CDR3 nucleotide sequence: TGCAGCGTTGAAGAGGGTTACGAGCAGTACTTC.

This chain uses TRBV4-2 with TRBJ2-1; TRBD2 might be the D (6 bases). Germline V lookup: CDR1 LGHNA, CDR2 YNFKEQ. Trimming shortened V by 0 bases and J by 7 bases, and 16 bases separated the two germline ends. The CDR3 is 16 amino acids. The CDR3 loop reads CASSQDHAGRWNEQFF. The CDR3 nucleotides are TGTGCCAGCAGCCAAGATCATGCGGGGCGTTGGAATGAGCAGTTCTTC.

This clonotype has more than one count but fewer than ten. CDR3 region: CASSRGTTQYF. CDR3 nucleotide sequence: TGTGCCAGCAGCCGAGGGACCACGCAGTATTTT. The rearrangement joins TRBV7-8 to TRBJ2-3; tentatively, D is TRBD1 or TRBD2 (5 bases each). Trimming removed 5 bases from V and 9 bases from J, with 9 bases in between. CDR3 length: 11 residues. Germline V gene lookup returns CDR1 SGHVS and CDR2 FQNEAQ.

J is TRBJ2-5 and V is TRBV6-6; D call uncertain. This CDR3 region has 11 residues. V lost 5 bases, J lost 4 bases, and 5 bases lay in between. The germline V gene has CDR1 MNHNY and CDR2 SVGAGI (reference sequence). CDR3 DNA sequence: TGTGCCAGCAGTAAGGGAGAGACCCAGTACTTC. This gives the protein CASSKGETQYF.

In this sample, this clonotype turned up a few times. The J gene is TRBJ2-7, the V gene TRBV28; perhaps TRBD1 as D (5 bases). The CDR3 sequence is 15 residues long. CDR1 and CDR2 (germline): MDHEN, SYDVKM. Trimming took off 6 bases at V and 0 bases at J, with 15 bases between the two ends. The CDR3 DNA reads TGTGCCAGCAGCCCTAGGGGCAGACCCTCCTACGAGCAGTACTTC. It specifies CASSPRGRPSYEQYF.